The entry below gives a single T cell receptor (beta chain) sequence along with its context. Its antigen is unknown. No base qualities exist here, and no much larger clone lies one base off it. These data come from a study of PD-1 blockade in classical Hodgkin lymphoma (TCRdb year 2020). Describing the broader study: Nivolumab dosing was 3 mg/kg intravenously every 2 weeks, continuing until either disease progression or unacceptable toxicity. To define a peripheral blood immune signature of response to PD-1 blockade in classical Hodgkin lymphoma, the study combined TCR beta sequencing with CyTOF. Broader findings and caveats from the paper: CD4+ but not CD8+ TCR diversity rose significantly by C4D1 (p=0.0027 vs p=0.16), most apparent in complete responders (p=0.02). Trial patients achieving complete response had baseline diversity similar to newly diagnosed patients, whereas partial responders and progressors had significantly lower diversity. Baseline TCR diversity was reported to be lower in newly diagnosed patients than in healthy donors, and even lower in relapsed/refractory patients. Lower diversity was observed in patients in whom nivolumab was started less than 1 year after ASCT, and these patients were excluded from later analyses so that confounding by immune reconstitution would be avoided. Only a single clinical trial cohort was studied, and what caused the repertoire differences, possibly disease activity or prior therapy, remained undefined.

The intended sense of this specimen's time point label: cycle 4 day 1 (C4D1), after 6 weeks of nivolumab. Relapse after autologous stem cell transplantation had occurred in all trial patients, and cohorts A, B and C were distinguished by prior brentuximab vedotin exposure. The trial cohort comprised 56 patients with relapsed/refractory classical Hodgkin lymphoma whose best overall responses were complete response, partial response or progressive disease. Single-agent nivolumab was administered to trial patients in the multi-cohort phase II CheckMate 205 trial. Best overall response was determined by an independent review committee according to the 2007 International Working Group response criteria. Trial PBMCs were collected just before the start of nivolumab (C1D1) and during therapy at cycle 2 day 1 and cycle 4 day 1. Peripheral blood was collected in 8 mL Vacutainer Cell Preparation Tubes, from which PBMCs were isolated by centrifugation and then cryopreserved.

Genomic DNA was isolated using the Qiagen DNeasy kit from unsorted PBMCs as well as from negatively selected CD4+ and CD8+ fractions. TCR beta CDR3 regions were amplified by immunoSEQ multiplex PCR using primers annealing to V and J segments. A synthetic immune receptor repertoire was used to minimize amplification bias, and any residual bias was removed computationally once sequencing was done. The published analysis was carried out like this. Custom Python scripts were used to quantify repertoire diversity as the Shannon entropy index. Unsorted, CD4+ and CD8+ repertoires were analyzed separately, except in combined analyses where CD4+ and CD8+ sequences were merged in silico. A clone counted as expanded when the clone's frequency after treatment rose at least 2-fold relative to C1D1, and clones undetected at baseline were given a pseudocount of 0.5. Clones with 0 or 1 copy at C1D1 were classified as singleton clones, and clones with 2 or more copies were classified as non-singleton clones. Clones expanded in unsorted samples were annotated as CD4+, CD8+ or unknown by matching protein sequences in sorted samples from the same patient. Diversity changes from C1D1 to C4D1 were tested in paired samples using Wilcoxon tests. TCRdb retrieved this table from immuneACCESS and kept in-frame rearrangements only. Not all clones are present; in checked studies, unresolved V genes account for under half, and no reason is known for the remainder. That table gives V, J and clone size, and the DNA gave D and trimming. The sample table lists some 45,000 clones, 78% of them with a count of one. The ten largest make up around 35% of the sample.

The specimen comprised peripheral blood mononuclear cells (PBMCs), sampled before the fourth cycle of nivolumab. The sequence was collected from a human donor with classical Hodgkin lymphoma.

Here is the DNA: TGTGCCAGCAGCTTATTGTCCGGGGATAGGGCCATTCAGTACTTC. The translation is CASSLLSGDRAIQYF. The chain was built from TRBV7-9 and TRBJ2-4, and perhaps TRBD2 as D gene, on 5 matching bases. Trimming costs V 2 bases and J 9 bases, and their ends lie 17 bases apart. From the cysteine through the phenylalanine, the CDR3 covers 15 amino acids. The CDR3 DNA has 45 bases and is translated from base 1. CDR1 SEHNR and CDR2 FQNEAQ are derived from the germline V gene (reference sequence).